This T cell receptor (beta chain) was identified in a study of shared clonotypes between healthy human individuals. Study observations and caveats: Donor scarcity curtailed the genetic and exposure-history diversity represented herein.

The input for sorted-subset replicate PCRs was approximately 190 ng DNA, some 28,000 T cell genomes. Original handling: ImmunoSEQ supplied junction-only sequences lacking quality scores, so filtering was different. Generated by immunoSEQ multiplex PCR, the TCRdb table keeps only in-frame clones and is missing some. V, J and clone size were drawn from that table, and D and trimming were deduced from the DNA. The sample has 1,100,000 or so clones; approximately 80% are singletons. CDR3 length equals 14 residues. V shed 4 bases, J shed 15 bases, and the junction held 9 bases outside the gene matches. In germline, CDR1 is MNHEY, CDR2 SMNVEV (reference sequence). Remarks on this clone: Its specificity is unknown.

This TCR derives from a man younger than 35 in good health. Some clones in this sample may be carry-over from other donors' samples. The rearrangement uses TRBV27 and TRBJ2-1, with 13 bases fitting TRBD2. Sequenced input: memory CD4+ T cells from PBMCs. Specified subset: CD45RA-negative fraction. CDR3 bases: TGTGCCAGCAGTTCTCCGGGACTAGCGGGGAGGGCGTTCTTC. Its protein is CASSSPGLAGRAFF.